This T cell receptor beta chain was retrieved from a study of T cells in Graves' hyperthyroidism and ophthalmopathy. Looking at the study overall: Any treatment followed the collection of peripheral blood at initial diagnosis. Study-wide results and limits: In the blood, most expanded thyroid clonotypes above 0.001 appeared as well. Using 13 V-J features, a model discriminated ophthalmopathy from stable hyperthyroidism.

Exclusion followed for patients with uncontrolled infection, other autoimmune disease, pregnancy or lactation. Germline V CDR1 and CDR2: SGHTA, FQGNSA. Trimming cost V 5 bases and J 5 bases; bases outside gene matches: 13. The CDR3 covers 16 residues. Turning to this clonotype: The target antigen is unknown.

Amplification of TCR beta CDR3 regions used RNA as the template. The HTBI primer set was used in a first-round RT-PCR of the TCR CDR3. Each CDR3 protein is one row after TCRdb ran MiXCR on the multiplex PCR reads. The sample comprises about 700,000 distinct CDR3 sequences, around 15% of which are singletons, and about a tenth rests with the top ten. The clonotype comes from a woman younger than 30 with Graves' hyperthyroidism. The chain is built from TRBV7-2 and TRBJ2-7; 9 bases match TRBD1. Specimen: blood. This CDR3 is CASSQPTGTGWHEQYF. The CDR3, as DNA: TGTGCCAGCAGCCAACCAACCGGGACAGGGTGGCACGAGCAGTACTTC.